The source of this T cell receptor (beta chain) is a study of T cell repertoires in cytomegalovirus infection. As for the study in general: Public TCR beta signatures were indicative of both CMV infection and a matching HLA type.

Study-level findings and limits: Ex vivo responses were dominated by HLA-C-restricted CMV-specific TCR beta clonotypes.

Trimming removed 5 bases from V and 1 base from J, with 20 bases in between. The length of the CDR3 is 17 residues. Germline loops: CDR1 LNHNV, CDR2 YYDKDF (reference sequence). MiXCR, run by TCRdb on the reads, gives a single entry per CDR3 protein. The table shows about 530,000 distinct CDR3 sequences, with approximately 25% occurring only once. Points on this clonotype: Its antigen remains unknown.

This clonotype was sampled from a human donor in good health (CMV status not recorded). Some clones in this sample may be carry-over from other donors' samples. The chain recombines TRBV15 with TRBJ1-2, with D possibly matching TRBD1 (5 bases). Sequencing was performed on PBMCs. This CDR3 reads CATSPKGRAWLNYGYTF. The CDR3 nucleotides read TGTGCCACCAGCCCCAAAGGCAGGGCCTGGCTTAACTATGGCTACACCTTC. The full variable domain, with the rest looked up from reference TRBV15 and TRBJ1-2, is DAMVIQNPRYQVTQFGKPVTLSCSQTLNHNVMYWYQQKSSQAPKLLFHYYDKDFNNEADTPDNFQSRRPNTSFCFLDIRSPGLGDTAMYLCATSPKGRAWLNYGYTFGSGTRLTVV.